This passage covers 15 T cell receptor beta chains from one sample sequenced in a study of multiple sclerosis patients with progressive multifocal leukoencephalopathy. Time point described: before natalizumab initiation. Produced via immunoSEQ multiplex PCR; TCRdb's table is partial and in-frame only. The table lists under 40,000 clones, 80% to 95% of them singletons. The specimen sequenced was PBMCs. All receptors derive from a man aged 25 to 40 with multiple sclerosis.

The genes are TRBV5-7 and TRBJ1-2; 7 bases match TRBD1. TRBV5-7 is filed as an ORF, its function uncertain. The CDR3 spans 15 residues. The V gene end was trimmed by 1 base and the J gene end by 4 bases; junction bases not matched to a gene: 7. CDR3 in amino acids: CASSLIQGSSYGYTF. CDR3 bases: TGTGCCAGCAGCTTGATACAGGGGTCTTCCTATGGCTACACCTTC.

The chain recombines TRBV19 with TRBJ2-7, with a weak D call TRBD2 (5 bases). CDR1 is LNHDA, CDR2 SQIVND, per germline (reference sequence). The CDR3 runs 13 residues. The V and J ends lost 4 bases and 3 bases respectively, with 10 bases between them. DNA for the CDR3: TGTGCCAGTAGTACAGATCGGGGCTACGAGCAGTACGTC. Protein sequence: CASSTDRGYEQYV.

The chain recombines TRBV2 with TRBJ1-1, with TRBD1 matching 7 bases. Germline V gene lookup returns CDR1 SNHLY and CDR2 FYNNEI. The CDR3 runs to 16 residues. V was clipped by 6 bases and J by 5 bases; unmatched bases: 15. The DNA for the CDR3 is TGTGCCAGCAGGGAGGATCCGACAGGGCTGGGGACTGAAGCTTTCTTT. The encoded protein is CASREDPTGLGTEAFF.

The DNA for the CDR3 is TGTGCCAGCAGCTCCGGACTAGCGGGAGTGGAGCAGTACTTC. This codes for CASSSGLAGVEQYF. The chain has TRBV7-3 and TRBJ2-7, with 13 bases matching TRBD2. Germline V gives CDR1 SGHTA, CDR2 FQGTGA. V shed 4 bases, J shed 7 bases, and the junction held 4 bases outside the gene matches. The CDR3 loop spans 14 amino acids.

This clone was picked up a small number of times. The chain has TRBV5-1 and TRBJ2-1; 10 nucleotides agree with TRBD2. The CDR3 spans 18 residues. With 3 bases clipped from V and 0 bases from J, the junction kept 9 bases outside the gene matches. Per the germline V gene, CDR1 is SGHRS and CDR2 is YFSETQ. CDR3 loop: CASSWARTSGGSYNEQFF. The DNA for the CDR3 is TGCGCCAGCAGCTGGGCACGGACTAGCGGAGGCTCCTACAATGAGCAGTTCTTC.

The CDR3 loop is CASSQDSWGTQYF. CDR3 nucleotides: TGCGCCAGCAGCCAAGATTCCTGGGGTACGCAGTATTTT. The V gene is TRBV4-3, the J gene TRBJ2-3; D remains ambiguous. The length of the CDR3 is 13 residues. V lost 0 bases and J 8 bases, leaving 9 bases between the germline ends. CDR1 LGHNA and CDR2 YSLEER come from the germline V gene.

The chain combines TRBV27 with TRBJ2-1; D tentatively reads TRBD1 or TRBD2 (5 bases each). This CDR3 comprises 14 residues. Germline values: CDR1 MNHEY, CDR2 SMNVEV (reference sequence). The V gene lost 6 bases and the J gene lost 4 bases, with 13 bases spanning the gap. Here the CDR3 DNA reads TGTGCCAGCAGGACGGGACCCCGATACAATGAGCAGTTCTTC. Translated: CASRTGPRYNEQFF.

This sequence joins TRBV5-1 and TRBJ1-2; TRBD1 matches 9 bases. This CDR3 region has 14 residues. V gave up 3 bases and J gave up 6 bases; unmatched junction bases: 6. Germline CDR1 and CDR2: SGHRS and YFSETQ. CDR3 coding DNA: TGCGCCAGCAGCTCTCCGGGACAGGGCCATGGCTACACCTTC. Translating it yields CASSSPGQGHGYTF. The full variable domain, its missing parts supplied by reference TRBV5-1 and TRBJ1-2, is KAGVTQTPRYLIKTRGQQVTLSCSPISGHRSVSWYQQTPGQGLQFLFEYFSETQRNKGNFPGRFSGRQFSNSRSEMNVSTLELGDSALYLCASSSPGQGHGYTFGSGTRLTVV.

The chain employs TRBV4-1 and TRBJ1-3, with D possibly TRBD1 on 5 matching bases. Trimming removed 4 bases from V and 6 bases from J, with 10 bases in between. The CDR3 extends over 13 amino acids. From germline, CDR1 is MGHRA and CDR2 YSYEKL. The CDR3 protein is CASSPRQLNTIYF. CDR3 DNA: TGCGCCAGCAGCCCACGACAGTTAAACACCATATATTTT.

The rearrangement joins TRBV10-3 to TRBJ2-1; 14 bases match TRBD2. The V gene end was trimmed by 5 bases and the J gene end by 14 bases; junction bases not matched to a gene: 14. Germline V lookup: CDR1 ENHRY, CDR2 SYGVKD. This CDR3 has 16 residues. CDR3 sequence: CAISSGTSGSTFWEFF. The CDR3 region has the DNA TGTGCCATCAGTTCTGGGACTAGCGGGAGTACTTTTTGGGAGTTCTTC.

V and J are TRBV4-1 and TRBJ2-7; D is possibly TRBD1 (5 bases). CDR3 size: 15 residues. Between the trimmed V and J ends, which lost 0 bases and 2 bases, there was a span of 11 bases. The germline V gene has CDR1 MGHRA and CDR2 YSYEKL. The CDR3 DNA sequence: TGCGCCAGCAGCCAAGATTGGGCAGGGCCCTACGAGCAGTACTTC. Encoded protein: CASSQDWAGPYEQYF.

The chain links TRBV5-6 to TRBJ1-2; D unclear. The V end lost 2 bases, the J end lost 0 bases, and 23 bases lay between the germline ends. The CDR3 length is 19 residues. The germline V gene encodes CDR1 SGHDT and CDR2 YYEEEE. The CDR3 spells CASSLLWREEAPTNYGYTF. CDR3 bases: TGTGCCAGCAGCTTACTGTGGAGGGAAGAGGCCCCTACTAACTATGGCTACACCTTC.

The genes are TRBV18 and TRBJ2-1; D is unclear. CDR3 length: 13 amino acids. V was pared by 2 bases and J by 4 bases, with 6 bases between. In germline, CDR1 is KGHSH, CDR2 LQKENI. The CDR3 loop reads CASSPDRYNEQFF. CDR3 nucleotide sequence: TGTGCCAGCTCACCAGACCGATACAATGAGCAGTTCTTC.

The CDR3 region is CASSLYRGGVAGELFF. In DNA form, the CDR3 reads TGCGCCAGCAGCCTTTACAGGGGCGGGGTTGCCGGGGAGCTGTTTTTT. V gene TRBV4-1 combines with J gene TRBJ2-2, with D possibly being TRBD1 (7 bases). Germline values: CDR1 MGHRA, CDR2 YSYEKL. This CDR3 contains 16 residues. V was pared by 4 bases and J by 6 bases, with 18 bases between.

The V and J genes are TRBV19 and TRBJ1-1; D not certain. Germline loops: CDR1 LNHDA, CDR2 SQIVND (reference sequence). CDR3 length: 13 residues. V lost 4 bases and J lost 4, with 10 bases in between. The CDR3, as DNA: TGTGCCAGTAGTAGCATTGGAGTCACTGAAGCTTTCTTT. It translates to CASSSIGVTEAFF.